This T cell receptor beta chain was identified in a study of blood T cells in healthy people across ages. Background on the study: Template switching recovered approximately one barcoded beta molecule for every two T cells. Findings and caveats of the study: The fall in TCR beta diversity per million T cells was roughly linear with age. It was not known whether donors were CMV positive (a possible confounder of expanded clonotype changes).

The ends were cut back, 1 base at V and 1 base at J, with 14 bases in the middle. CDR1 SGHTA and CDR2 FQGNSA come from the germline V gene. The CDR3 covers 17 residues. In the case of this clonotype: Its antigen is unidentified.

A second PCR, run for roughly 7 to 11 cycles, used a sample-barcoded 5' primer plus a J-beta primer mix. One entry per CDR3 protein, called by TCRdb with MiXCR from the 5' RACE reads. The sample lists around 790,000 distinct CDR3 sequences, 44% occurring once. This chain joins TRBV7-2 and TRBJ1-5; D perhaps matches TRBD1 (5 bases). This TCR was recovered from a man aged 60 to 75 in good health. Sample: blood. The DNA for the CDR3 is TGTGCCAGCAGCTTAGGGGCAGGGATTGTGAGCAATCAGCCCCAGCATTTT. It codes for CASSLGAGIVSNQPQHF.